The rows below give T cell receptor beta chains drawn from one sample of a study of shared clonotypes between healthy human individuals. Clones were sequenced by immunoSEQ multiplex PCR, and TCRdb holds only the in-frame ones, with some missing. This sample yields about 1 million clones, of which under 80% are seen a single time; roughly 1.4% belongs to the top ten. Sequences were obtained from memory CD4+ T cells sorted from blood. Receptors were obtained from a man between 18 and 29 years old in good health. Both conserved end residues are part of each CDR3. Fields, in order: clone size, CDR3 length, V gene, J gene, D gene, CDR3 DNA, CDR3 protein. D genes are given only for firm matches. Clone sizes are given selectively: once, few, many, or a class where the clone is expanded.

NA	14	TRBV19	TRBJ2-7	NA	TGTGCCACCTCTACAGGGGGGGAACCTTACGAGCAGTACTTC	CATSTGGEPYEQYF
NA	11	TRBV12-5	TRBJ1-1	NA	TGTGCTAGTGGGGGGAATCGGCCCTATTACTTT	CASGGNRPYYF
NA	15	TRBV21-1	TRBJ1-6	NA	TGTGCCAGCAGTGAAGGGGGGGGGCGGAATTCACCCCTCCACTTT	CASSEGGGRNSPLHF
NA	16	TRBV7-9	TRBJ2-1	TRBD1	TGTGCCAGCAGCCTCACAGGGGCGGGTTCCTACAATGAGCAGTTCTTC	CASSLTGAGSYNEQFF
NA	15	TRBV18	TRBJ1-2	TRBD1	TGTGCCAGCTCACCTGATCCCGGGACAGGGTATGGCTACACCTTC	CASSPDPGTGYGYTF
NA	13	TRBV30	TRBJ1-1	NA	TGTGCCTGGAGTGTAATTCGGAACACTGAAGCTTTCTTT	CAWSVIRNTEAFF
NA	14	TRBV6-1	TRBJ2-5	TRBD1	TGTGCCAGCAGGACAGGGGGGATGTCGGAGACCCAGTACTTC	CASRTGGMSETQYF
NA	14	TRBV7-9	TRBJ1-2	TRBD1	TGTGCCAGCAGCTGGACAGGAGGCGGCTATGGCTACACCTTC	CASSWTGGGYGYTF
NA	11	TRBV29-1	TRBJ2-7	NA	TGCAGCATAAACAGTGGCTACGAGCAGTACTTC	CSINSGYEQYF
NA	12	TRBV2	TRBJ1-1	NA	TGTGCCAGCAGTCTCCAGAACACTGAAGCTTTCTTT	CASSLQNTEAFF
NA	14	TRBV18	TRBJ1-6	TRBD1	TGTGCCAGCTCCTTGGACAGGGATAATTCACCCCTCCACTTT	CASSLDRDNSPLHF
NA	14	TRBV18	TRBJ1-2	NA	TGTGCCAGCTCACCGGAAGTTTCTACCTATGGCTACACCTTC	CASSPEVSTYGYTF
NA	14	TRBV5-1	TRBJ1-4	NA	TGCGCCAGCCGTAACCTACCAACTAATGAAAAACTGTTTTTT	CASRNLPTNEKLFF
NA	12	TRBV18	TRBJ2-5	NA	TGTGCCAGCTCATCCTACACCGAGACCCAGTACTTC	CASSSYTETQYF
NA	14	TRBV11-2	TRBJ1-2	NA	TGTGCCAGCAGCTTAGGGGGGTACGGCTATGGCTACACCTTC	CASSLGGYGYGYTF
NA	14	TRBV7-6	TRBJ2-4	NA	TGTGCCAGCAGCTTGGGGGGTGGCAAAAACATTCAGTACTTC	CASSLGGGKNIQYF
NA	15	TRBV6-1	TRBJ2-1	TRBD1	TGTGCCAGCGGTAGGGGGACAGGAACCTACAATGAGCAGTTCTTC	CASGRGTGTYNEQFF
NA	15	TRBV7-8	TRBJ2-5	NA	TGTGCCAGCAGCTTAGGTGGGGGCCGGCAAGAGACCCAGTACTTC	CASSLGGGRQETQYF
NA	13	TRBV4-3	TRBJ2-5	NA	TGCGCCAGCAGCCAAGATACGCGACAGACCCAGTACTTC	CASSQDTRQTQYF
NA	12	TRBV6-6	TRBJ1-1	NA	TGTGCCAGCAGTTACTCGTTCACTGAAGCTTTCTTT	CASSYSFTEAFF
once	17	TRBV7-2	TRBJ2-3	TRBD2	TGTGCCAGCAGCCTCACGACTAGAGCGGGGGGGGCGGATACGCAGTATTTT	CASSLTTRAGGADTQYF
NA	18	TRBV6-1	TRBJ1-5	TRBD1	TGTGCCAGCAGTGATCGGGACAGGGGGTTCCTTTCATTTCAGCCCCAGCATTTT	CASSDRDRGFLSFQPQHF
NA	15	TRBV6-5	TRBJ1-5	TRBD1	TGTGCCAGCAGTTCATACAGGGGGAACAATCAGCCCCAGCATTTT	CASSSYRGNNQPQHF
NA	14	TRBV6-5	TRBJ2-1	TRBD2	TGTGCCAGCAGTCCCGACTGGCGGGGGGGGGAGCAGTTCTTC	CASSPDWRGGEQFF
NA	13	TRBV4-1	TRBJ2-2	NA	TGCGCCAGCAGCCAAGAAGGGCCCGGGGAGCTGTTTTTT	CASSQEGPGELFF
NA	14	TRBV7-2	TRBJ2-3	NA	TGTGCCAGCAGCTTAAAGGTTTTCACAGATACGCAGTATTTT	CASSLKVFTDTQYF
many	18	TRBV21-1	TRBJ2-6	NA	TGTGCCAGCAGCAAGGGGCAGGAGGTTTCCTCTGGGGCCAACGTCCTGACTTTC	CASSKGQEVSSGANVLTF
NA	16	TRBV5-4	TRBJ2-1	TRBD2	TGTGCCAGCAGCTTGCCCGCTAGCGGACCCTACAATGAGCAGTTCTTC	CASSLPASGPYNEQFF
NA	15	TRBV9	TRBJ1-3	NA	TGTGCCAGCAGCGCCGAACAGGGTTTTGCAAACACCATATATTTT	CASSAEQGFANTIYF
NA	14	TRBV5-1	TRBJ2-5	NA	TGCGCCAGCAGCTTCGGCGGAAACGAAGAGACCCAGTACTTC	CASSFGGNEETQYF
NA	16	TRBV11-2	TRBJ2-2	NA	TGTGCCAGCAGCTTAGGTCGGTCAGGGAACACCGGGGAGCTGTTTTTT	CASSLGRSGNTGELFF
NA	15	TRBV7-9	TRBJ2-1	NA	TGTGCCAGCAGCTTAGCCTCGGGTGCCTACAATGAGCAGTTCTTC	CASSLASGAYNEQFF
NA	14	TRBV29-1	TRBJ2-3	NA	TGCAGCGTTGCCGGGACCTTCATTCAGGATACGCAGTATTTT	CSVAGTFIQDTQYF
once	16	TRBV7-3	TRBJ2-2	TRBD1	TGTGCCAGCAGCTTAGTCGGGACAGGGGTGGCCGGGGAGCTGTTTTTT	CASSLVGTGVAGELFF
NA	13	TRBV5-4	TRBJ1-1	NA	TGTGCCAGCAGCACCGGGGGGTCCACTGAAGCTTTCTTT	CASSTGGSTEAFF
NA	14	TRBV28	TRBJ2-7	NA	TGTGCCAGCAGTTTATCGGGGGTCCTAGACGAGCAGTACTTC	CASSLSGVLDEQYF
few	14	TRBV25-1	TRBJ2-7	TRBD1	TGTGCCAGCAGGCCAACGGACAGGGCCGGCGAGCAGTACTTC	CASRPTDRAGEQYF
NA	16	TRBV10-3	TRBJ2-1	NA	TGTGCCATCAGTGGAGGGGGGGCGCTTTTTTACAATGAGCAGTTCTTC	CAISGGGALFYNEQFF
few	14	TRBV9	TRBJ1-1	NA	TGTGCCAGCAGCGTTGCACAGAGGGGGACTGAAGCTTTCTTT	CASSVAQRGTEAFF
NA	12	TRBV5-4	TRBJ1-2	TRBD1	TGTGCCGTAGGACAGGGTCAGCGGGGCTACACCTTC	CAVGQGQRGYTF
NA	19	TRBV10-3	TRBJ2-1	TRBD2	TGTGCCATCACCGAGGGGAGGGGAGAGGGGCAGGAGAATTACAATGAGCAGTTCTTC	CAITEGRGEGQENYNEQFF
NA	14	TRBV5-1	TRBJ2-7	NA	TGCGCCAGCAGCCGTCAAGGGTCCTCCTACGAGCAGTACTTC	CASSRQGSSYEQYF
NA	15	TRBV6-6	TRBJ2-7	NA	TGTGCCAGCAGTAAGGGGACACCGAGCTCCTACGAGCAGTACTTC	CASSKGTPSSYEQYF
few	16	TRBV10-3	TRBJ2-2	NA	TGTGCCATCAGTGAGTCGGGTAGGGGAGGCACCGGGGAGCTGTTTTTT	CAISESGRGGTGELFF
many	15	TRBV11-2	TRBJ2-7	TRBD2	TGTGCCAGCAGCTTAGATACGCGGGGGACCTACGAGCAGTACTTC	CASSLDTRGTYEQYF
NA	14	TRBV4-1	TRBJ2-7	TRBD1	TGCGCCAGCAGCCATGGACAGGGGGTAGACGAGCAGTACTTC	CASSHGQGVDEQYF
NA	17	TRBV7-8	TRBJ2-2	TRBD1	TGTGCCAGCAGCCCCAGCCCGGGACAGGGAAGGACCGGGGAGCTGTTTTTT	CASSPSPGQGRTGELFF
NA	14	TRBV5-1	TRBJ2-3	NA	TGCGCCAGCAGATTGGCCGGGTTCACAGATACGCAGTATTTT	CASRLAGFTDTQYF
NA	15	TRBV18	TRBJ1-1	TRBD1	TGTGCCAGCTCATCCGGGACAGGGATTAACACTGAAGCTTTCTTT	CASSSGTGINTEAFF
once	15	TRBV7-8	TRBJ2-2	NA	TGTGCCAGCAGCTTCCCACAGAGCTACACCGGGGAGCTGTTTTTT	CASSFPQSYTGELFF
NA	14	TRBV5-1	TRBJ1-2	NA	TGCGCCAGCAGCCCGGGTGGGGGGAACTATGGCTACACCTTC	CASSPGGGNYGYTF
NA	19	TRBV30	TRBJ1-4	TRBD1	TGTGCCTGGCCCTTCCCGGGACAGGGGGATTTTCGCGAAACTGAAAAACTGTTTTTT	CAWPFPGQGDFRETEKLFF
NA	15	TRBV6-1	TRBJ2-2	TRBD1	TGTGCCAGCAGTGCCCTACAGGGGGCGCCCGGGGAGCTGTTTTTT	CASSALQGAPGELFF
NA	15	TRBV4-1	TRBJ1-4	NA	TGCGCCAGCAGCCAAGGGGCGAGTGGGATGGAAAAACTGTTTTTT	CASSQGASGMEKLFF
NA	14	TRBV5-5	TRBJ2-7	NA	TGTGCCAGCAGTTTCGAATATTTTTATTACGAGCAGTACTTC	CASSFEYFYYEQYF
few	14	TRBV30	TRBJ1-3	NA	TGTGCCTGGAGTGACCCCCACTCTGGAAACACCATATATTTT	CAWSDPHSGNTIYF
once	17	TRBV5-1	TRBJ1-6	NA	TGCGCCAGCAGCTTGTCGCCTTTGAGCTCCTATAATTCACCCCTCCACTTT	CASSLSPLSSYNSPLHF